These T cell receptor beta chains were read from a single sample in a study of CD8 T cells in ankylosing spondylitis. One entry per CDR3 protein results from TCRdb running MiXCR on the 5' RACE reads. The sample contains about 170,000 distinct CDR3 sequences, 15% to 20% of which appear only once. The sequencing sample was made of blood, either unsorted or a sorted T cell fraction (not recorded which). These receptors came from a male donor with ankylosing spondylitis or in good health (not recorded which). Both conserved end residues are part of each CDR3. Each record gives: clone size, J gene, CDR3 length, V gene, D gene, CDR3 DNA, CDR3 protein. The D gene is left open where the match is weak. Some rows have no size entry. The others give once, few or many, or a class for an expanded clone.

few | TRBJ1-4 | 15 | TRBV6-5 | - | TGTGCCAGCAGTTACGGGGGGCGTCGGGATGAAAAACTGTTTTTT | CASSYGGRRDEKLFF
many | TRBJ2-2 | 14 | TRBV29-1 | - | TGCAGCGTTGAAGGGCCGACCAACACCGGGGAGCTGTTTTTT | CSVEGPTNTGELFF
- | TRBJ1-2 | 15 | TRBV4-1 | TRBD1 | TGCGCCAGCAGCCAACCCCGGGACAGCATATATGGCTACACCTTC | CASSQPRDSIYGYTF
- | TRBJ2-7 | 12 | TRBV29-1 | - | TGCAGCGGAGGGGCAGGGGCCTACGAGCAGTACTTC | CSGGAGAYEQYF
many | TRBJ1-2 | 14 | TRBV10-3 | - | TGTGCCATCAGTGATACTACGGCTGGCTATGGCTACACCTTC | CAISDTTAGYGYTF
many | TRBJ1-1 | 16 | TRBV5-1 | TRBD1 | TGCGCCAGCAGCCCCCGGGACAGGGATATTAGGACTGAAGCTTTCTTT | CASSPRDRDIRTEAFF
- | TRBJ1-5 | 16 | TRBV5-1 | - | TGCGCCAGCAGCTTGGGGGCAGGAAATAGCAATCAGCCCCAGCATTTT | CASSLGAGNSNQPQHF
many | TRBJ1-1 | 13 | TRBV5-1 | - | TGCGCCAGCCGGGACATTTTGAACACTGAAGCTTTCTTT | CASRDILNTEAFF
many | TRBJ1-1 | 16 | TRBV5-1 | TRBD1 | TGCGCCAGCAGCTTGGACAGGGGCGTACGGAACACTGAAGCTTTCTTT | CASSLDRGVRNTEAFF
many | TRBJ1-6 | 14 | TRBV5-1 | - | TGCGCCAGCAGCTTGGGACAGCCAAATTCACCCCTCCACTTT | CASSLGQPNSPLHF
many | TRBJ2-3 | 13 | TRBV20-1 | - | TGCAGTGCTAGAGATCTTCTCTCAGATACGCAGTATTTT | CSARDLLSDTQYF
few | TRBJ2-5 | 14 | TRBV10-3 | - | TGTGCCATCAGTGGACAGCTGGCTCAAGAGACCCAGTACTTC | CAISGQLAQETQYF
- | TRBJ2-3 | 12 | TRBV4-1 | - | TGCGCCAGCAGCCAAGCATCAGATACGCAGTATTTT | CASSQASDTQYF
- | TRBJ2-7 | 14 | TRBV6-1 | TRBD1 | TGTGCCAGCAGTGAAGGACTGACAGGGTACGAGCAGTACTTC | CASSEGLTGYEQYF
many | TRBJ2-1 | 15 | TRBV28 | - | TGTGCCAGCAGTCCCCTGCTGAGCTCCTACAATGAGCAGTTCTTC | CASSPLLSSYNEQFF
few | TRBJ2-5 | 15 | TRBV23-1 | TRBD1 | TGCGCCAGCAGTCAATTACGGGACAGACAAGAGACCCAGTACTTC | CASSQLRDRQETQYF
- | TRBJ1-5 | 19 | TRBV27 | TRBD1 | TGTGCCAGCAGTCCCATCTACGCCTCACGGGACAGCCACAATCAGCCCCAGCATTTT | CASSPIYASRDSHNQPQHF